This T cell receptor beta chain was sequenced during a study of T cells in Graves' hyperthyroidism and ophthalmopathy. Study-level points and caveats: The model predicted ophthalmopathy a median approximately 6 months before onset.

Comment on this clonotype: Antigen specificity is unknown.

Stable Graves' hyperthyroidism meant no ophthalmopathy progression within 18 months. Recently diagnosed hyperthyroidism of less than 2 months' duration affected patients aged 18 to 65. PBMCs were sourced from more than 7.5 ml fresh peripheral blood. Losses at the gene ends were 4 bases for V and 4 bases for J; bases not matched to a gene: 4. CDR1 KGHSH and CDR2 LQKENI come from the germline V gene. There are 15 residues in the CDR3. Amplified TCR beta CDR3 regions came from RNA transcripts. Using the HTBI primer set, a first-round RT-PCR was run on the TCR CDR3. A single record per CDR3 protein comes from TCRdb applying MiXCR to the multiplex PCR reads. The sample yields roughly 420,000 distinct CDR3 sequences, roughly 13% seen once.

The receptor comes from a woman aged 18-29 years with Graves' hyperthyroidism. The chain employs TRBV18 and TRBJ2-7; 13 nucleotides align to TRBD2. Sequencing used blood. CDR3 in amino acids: CASSRRGLAGYEQYF. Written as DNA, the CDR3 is TGTGCCAGCTCACGCCGGGGACTAGCGGGGTACGAGCAGTACTTC.